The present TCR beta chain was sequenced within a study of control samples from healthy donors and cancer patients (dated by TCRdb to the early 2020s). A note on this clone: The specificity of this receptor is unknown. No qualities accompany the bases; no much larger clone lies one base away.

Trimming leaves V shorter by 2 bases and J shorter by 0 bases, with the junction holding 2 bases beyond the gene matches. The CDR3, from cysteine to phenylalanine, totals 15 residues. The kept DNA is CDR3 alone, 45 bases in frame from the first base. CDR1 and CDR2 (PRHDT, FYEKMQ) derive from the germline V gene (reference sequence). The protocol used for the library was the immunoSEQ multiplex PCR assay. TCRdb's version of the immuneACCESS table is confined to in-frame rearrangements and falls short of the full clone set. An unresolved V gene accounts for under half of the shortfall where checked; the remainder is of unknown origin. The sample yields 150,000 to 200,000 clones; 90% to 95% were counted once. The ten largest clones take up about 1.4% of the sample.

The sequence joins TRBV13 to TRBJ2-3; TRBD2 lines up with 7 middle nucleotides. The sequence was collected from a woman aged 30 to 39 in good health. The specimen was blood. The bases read TGTGCCAGCAGCTTACCCGGGGGGAGCACAGATACGCAGTATTTT. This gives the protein CASSLPGGSTDTQYF.